This T cell receptor (beta chain) was documented in a study of shared clonotypes between healthy human individuals. Study-wide results and limits: Researchers sampled only blood; tissue repertoires likely differ. In general, naive subsets displayed greater estimated richness than memory subsets did.

Assay: immunoSEQ multiplex PCR; the TCRdb copy retains only in-frame clones and omits some. Among 600,000 or so clones, roughly 98% were seen once, and the ten largest hold 0.3%. As to this clone: What it binds is unknown.

Naive CD8 cells lacked CD45RO and underwent positive selection for CCR7, leaving out terminally differentiated effector memory CD45RA+ cells. V lost 1 base to trimming and J lost 4 bases, with 11 bases between them. CDR1 and CDR2 (germline): SGHAT, FQNNGV. The CDR3 spans 15 residues. The gene calls are TRBV11-2 and TRBJ2-1; D not resolved. Sequenced sample: naive CD8+ T cells sorted from blood. The receptor's source is a man between 25 and 39 years old in good health. The CDR3 loop reads CASSLASLLYNEQFF. The CDR3 region has the DNA TGTGCCAGCAGCTTAGCCTCCCTGCTTTACAATGAGCAGTTCTTC.